Sequencing of this TCR beta chain was carried out in a study of technical replicates of blood from a few donors. The protocol was immunoSEQ multiplex PCR, while the TCRdb copy is restricted to in-frame clones and leaves out a portion. Of tens of thousands of clones listed, about 95% are singletons. V lost 7 bases and J lost 5; bases outside the gene matches: 8. CDR3 size: 15 residues. Germline V gene sequence: CDR1 WSHSY, CDR2 SAAADI. Sequencing used T cells isolated from PBMCs. The chain is built from TRBV10-2 and TRBJ2-5; 12 bases fit TRBD2. This TCR was recovered from a human donor in good health. CDR3 sequence: CASKGLAGIYETQYF. CDR3 nucleotides: TGCGCCAGCAAAGGACTAGCGGGGATCTATGAGACCCAGTACTTC.